This T cell receptor (beta chain) was sequenced in a study of shared clonotypes between healthy human individuals. This CDR3 is built from 14 residues. Germline V gives CDR1 SNHLY, CDR2 FYNNEI. V was pared by 6 bases and J by 7 bases, with 18 bases between. Broader study findings: Across subsets, estimated richness was generally greater for naive than for memory populations. Rarefaction gave evidence that sorted-subset sequencing remained incomplete despite large depth.

The method was immunoSEQ multiplex PCR; TCRdb's version includes in-frame clones alone and lacks a portion of them. The sample includes 2 million to 3 million clones, over 85% of them seen just once. For this clone: Antigen specificity is unknown.

This sequence joins TRBV2 and TRBJ1-1, with a weak D call TRBD1 (5 bases). The sequence derives from a man younger than 35 in good health. Specimen: naive CD4+ T cells sorted from blood. Subset indicated: CD45RA+ positively selected. CDR3 sequence (DNA): TGTGCCAGCAGACCACAAGGCCCCGGGGGTGAAGCTTTCTTT. Protein product: CASRPQGPGGEAFF.